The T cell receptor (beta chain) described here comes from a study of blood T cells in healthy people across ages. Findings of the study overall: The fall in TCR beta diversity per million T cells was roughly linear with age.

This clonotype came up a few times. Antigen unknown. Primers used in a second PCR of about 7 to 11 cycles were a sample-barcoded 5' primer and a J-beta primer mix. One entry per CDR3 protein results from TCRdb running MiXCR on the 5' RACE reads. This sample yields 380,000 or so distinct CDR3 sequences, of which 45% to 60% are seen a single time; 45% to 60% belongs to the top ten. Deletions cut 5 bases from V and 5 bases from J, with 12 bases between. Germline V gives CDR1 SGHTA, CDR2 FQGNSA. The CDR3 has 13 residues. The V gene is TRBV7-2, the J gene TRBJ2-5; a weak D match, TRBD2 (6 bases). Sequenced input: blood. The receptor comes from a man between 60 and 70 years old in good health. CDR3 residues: CASSRGSRETQYF. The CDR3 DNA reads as TGTGCCAGCAGCCGGGGGTCTAGGGAGACCCAGTACTTC.